This T cell receptor (beta chain) was recovered during a study of T cells in tuberculosis. The overall study: A South African cohort included IGRA-negative adolescents, latently infected IGRA-positive adolescents and adults with active tuberculosis. Study-level results: Active tuberculosis cases were adults; controls were adolescents. A GMM-specific repertoire classifier reached 85% to 90% accuracy, AUROC about 0.9.

Tuberculin skin test and IGRA determined adolescents' latent tuberculosis status at entry. Some clones are missing from TCRdb's copy, which holds only in-frame ones; the method was immunoSEQ multiplex PCR. The table has fewer than 40,000 clones, 97% seen once. In the case of this clone: The antigen is not known.

The CDR3 length is 15 residues. Germline values: CDR1 SGHVS, CDR2 FQNEAQ. V shed 6 bases and J 4 bases; nucleotides not matched to a gene: 9. The sequence came from a donor aged 10-29 years with latent tuberculosis or without tuberculosis infection. The sample consisted of PBMCs. The chain is built from TRBV7-8 and TRBJ2-3, with 8 bases lining up with TRBD2. The CDR3, as DNA: TGTGCCAGCAGTCCTATCGGGACTAGTTCAGATACGCAGTATTTT. Translation: CASSPIGTSSDTQYF.